The sequence of this T cell receptor (beta chain) was determined in a study of naive and memory T cell subsets. Study-level points and caveats: Potentially, T cell activation and differentiation skew this RNA-based measurement.

Described treatment: skin biopsy from PPD injection site in Mantoux-positive individual. An oligonucleotide containing a UMI was ligated to the 3' end of TCR cDNA. This clonotype rates as medium-sized (0.01 to 0.1%). Its antigen is still unknown. The SP2 primer and nested alpha and beta constant region primers amplified ligated cDNA in four rounds. One entry per CDR3 protein, called by TCRdb with MiXCR from the UMI-ligation and nested PCR reads. Of tens of thousands of distinct CDR3 sequences listed, 6% are singletons. The V segment lost 0 bases and the J segment 9 bases; nucleotides outside the gene matches: 2. Germline CDR1 reads SGHRS; CDR2 reads YFSETQ. The length of the CDR3 is 13 residues.

The origin of this receptor is an adult in good health. The chain employs TRBV5-1 and TRBJ2-1, with TRBD2 matching over 8 bases. The sequences come from skin, collected from a tuberculin skin test site. The CDR3, as DNA: TGCGCCAGCAGCTTGGAAGCGGGAGCTGAGCAGTTCTTC. It yields the protein CASSLEAGAEQFF.